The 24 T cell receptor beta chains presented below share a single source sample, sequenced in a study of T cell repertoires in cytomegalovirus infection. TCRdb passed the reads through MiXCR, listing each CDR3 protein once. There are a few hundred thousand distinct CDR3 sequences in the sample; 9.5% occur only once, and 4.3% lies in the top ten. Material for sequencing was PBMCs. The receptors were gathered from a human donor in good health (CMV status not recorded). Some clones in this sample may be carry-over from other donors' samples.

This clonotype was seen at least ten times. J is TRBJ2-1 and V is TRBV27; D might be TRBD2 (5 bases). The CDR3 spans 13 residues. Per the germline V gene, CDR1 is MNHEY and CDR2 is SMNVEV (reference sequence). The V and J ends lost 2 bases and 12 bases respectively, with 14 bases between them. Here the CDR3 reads CASSLIPREPQFF. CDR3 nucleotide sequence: TGTGCCAGCAGTTTAATCCCCCGGGAACCGCAGTTCTTC.

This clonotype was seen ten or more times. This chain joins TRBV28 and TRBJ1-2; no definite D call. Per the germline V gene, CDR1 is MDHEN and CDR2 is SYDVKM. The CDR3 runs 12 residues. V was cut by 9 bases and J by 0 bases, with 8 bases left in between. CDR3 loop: CARGKSNYGYTF. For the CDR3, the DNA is TGTGCCAGGGGGAAATCTAACTATGGCTACACCTTC.

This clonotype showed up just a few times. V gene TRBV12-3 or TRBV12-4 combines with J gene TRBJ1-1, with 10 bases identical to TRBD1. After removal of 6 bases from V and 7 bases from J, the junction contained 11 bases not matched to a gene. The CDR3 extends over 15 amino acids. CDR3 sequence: CASSAATGGPGEAFF. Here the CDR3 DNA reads TGTGCCAGCAGCGCGGCGACAGGGGGCCCCGGTGAAGCTTTCTTT.

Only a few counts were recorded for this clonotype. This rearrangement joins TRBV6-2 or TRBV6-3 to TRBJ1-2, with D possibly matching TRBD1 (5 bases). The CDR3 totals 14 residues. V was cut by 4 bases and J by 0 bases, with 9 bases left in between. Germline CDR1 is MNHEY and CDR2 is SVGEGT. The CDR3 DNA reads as TGTGCCAGCAGTTGGGGCCGAACTAACTATGGCTACACCTTC. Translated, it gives CASSWGRTNYGYTF.

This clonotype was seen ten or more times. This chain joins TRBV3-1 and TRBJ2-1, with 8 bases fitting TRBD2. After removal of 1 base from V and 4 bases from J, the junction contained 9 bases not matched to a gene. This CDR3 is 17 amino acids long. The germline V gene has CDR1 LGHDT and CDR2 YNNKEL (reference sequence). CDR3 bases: TGTGCCAGCAGCCAAGCCTCCGGGGGGGCGCTTTACAATGAGCAGTTCTTC. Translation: CASSQASGGALYNEQFF.

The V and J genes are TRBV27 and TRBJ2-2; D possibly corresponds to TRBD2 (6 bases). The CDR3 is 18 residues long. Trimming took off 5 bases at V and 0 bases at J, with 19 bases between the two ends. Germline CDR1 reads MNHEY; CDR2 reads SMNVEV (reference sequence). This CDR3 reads CASSSLGTLTPNTGELFF. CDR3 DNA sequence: TGTGCCAGCAGTAGCCTGGGGACTCTTACCCCGAACACCGGGGAGCTGTTTTTT.

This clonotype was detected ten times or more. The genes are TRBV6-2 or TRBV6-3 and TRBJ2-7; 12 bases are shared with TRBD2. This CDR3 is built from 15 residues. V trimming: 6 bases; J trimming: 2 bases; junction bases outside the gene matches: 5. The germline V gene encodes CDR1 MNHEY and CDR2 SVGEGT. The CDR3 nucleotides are TGTGCCAGCAGCAGACTAGCGGGGGCCCCCTACGAGCAGTACTTC. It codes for CASSRLAGAPYEQYF.

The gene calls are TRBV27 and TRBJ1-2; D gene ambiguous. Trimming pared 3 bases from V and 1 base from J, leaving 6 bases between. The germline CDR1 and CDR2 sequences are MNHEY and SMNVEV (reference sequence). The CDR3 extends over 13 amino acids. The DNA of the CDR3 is TGTGCCAGCAGTTTTCAGAATAACTATGGCTACACCTTC. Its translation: CASSFQNNYGYTF.

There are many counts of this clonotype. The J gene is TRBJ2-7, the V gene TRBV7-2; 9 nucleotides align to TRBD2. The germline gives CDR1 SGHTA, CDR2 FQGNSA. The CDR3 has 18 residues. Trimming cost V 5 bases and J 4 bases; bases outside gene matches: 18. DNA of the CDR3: TGTGCCAGCAGCCCTCATGGGGTTAGGGCTAGCGGGAATTACGAGCAGTACTTC. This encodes CASSPHGVRASGNYEQYF.

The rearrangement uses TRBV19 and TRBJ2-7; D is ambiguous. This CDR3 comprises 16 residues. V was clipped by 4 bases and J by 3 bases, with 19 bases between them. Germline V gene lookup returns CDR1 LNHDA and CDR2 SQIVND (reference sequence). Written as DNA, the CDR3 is TGTGCCAGTAGTAGATTCCGGGCAGGTACGAACTACGAGCAGTACTTC. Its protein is CASSRFRAGTNYEQYF.

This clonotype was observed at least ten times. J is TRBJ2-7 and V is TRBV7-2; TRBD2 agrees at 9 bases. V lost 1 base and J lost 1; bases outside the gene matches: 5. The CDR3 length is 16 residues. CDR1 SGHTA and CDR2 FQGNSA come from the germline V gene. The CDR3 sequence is CASSLVARGGSYEQYF. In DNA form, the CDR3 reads TGTGCCAGCAGCTTAGTAGCGCGGGGGGGATCCTACGAGCAGTACTTC.

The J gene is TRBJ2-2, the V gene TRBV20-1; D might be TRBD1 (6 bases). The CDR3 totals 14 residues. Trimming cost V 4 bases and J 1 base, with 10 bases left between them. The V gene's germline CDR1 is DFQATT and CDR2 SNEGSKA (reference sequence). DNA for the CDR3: TGCAGTGCTATCCCGGGACAGAACACCGGGGAGCTGTTTTTT. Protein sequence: CSAIPGQNTGELFF.

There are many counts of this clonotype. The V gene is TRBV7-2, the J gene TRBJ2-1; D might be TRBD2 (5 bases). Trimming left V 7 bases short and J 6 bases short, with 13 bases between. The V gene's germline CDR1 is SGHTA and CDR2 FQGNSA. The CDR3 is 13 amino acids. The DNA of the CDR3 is TGTGCCAGCACCCTAGCCCCTCTCAATGAGCAGTTCTTC. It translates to CASTLAPLNEQFF.

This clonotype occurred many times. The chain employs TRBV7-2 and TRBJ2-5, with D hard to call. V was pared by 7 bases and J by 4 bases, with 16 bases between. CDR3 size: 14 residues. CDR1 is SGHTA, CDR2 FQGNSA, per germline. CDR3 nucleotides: TGTGCCAGCACCCCGGACCCTGAATCAGAGACCCAGTACTTC. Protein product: CASTPDPESETQYF.

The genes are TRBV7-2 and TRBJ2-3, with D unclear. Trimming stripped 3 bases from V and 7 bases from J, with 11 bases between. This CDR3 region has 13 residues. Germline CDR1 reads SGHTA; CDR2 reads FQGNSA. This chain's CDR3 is CASSFDGSNTQYF. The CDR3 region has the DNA TGTGCCAGCAGCTTCGACGGATCAAATACGCAGTATTTT.

CDR3 loop: CASTWTGNSYEQYF. The CDR3, as DNA: TGTGCCAGCACCTGGACAGGAAACTCCTACGAGCAGTACTTC. This rearrangement joins TRBV6-2 or TRBV6-3 to TRBJ2-7; 7 bases are a match to TRBD1. Germline CDR1 reads MNHEY; CDR2 reads SVGEGT. This CDR3 is 14 amino acids long. Trimming cost V 7 bases and J 0 bases; bases outside gene matches: 6.

The CDR3 coding sequence is TGTGCCAGCAGCCAAGGCGTAGGGGGCACAGATACGCAGTATTTT. This codes for CASSQGVGGTDTQYF. The chain is built from TRBV14 and TRBJ2-3; maybe TRBD1 (5 bases). Per germline, CDR1 SGHDN and CDR2 FVKESK. CDR3 size: 15 residues. Trimming removed 1 base at V and 1 base at J, with 9 bases between. Combining the CDR3 with reference TRBV14 and TRBJ2-3 gives the whole variable domain EAGVTQFPSHSVIEKGQTVTLRCDPISGHDNLYWYRRVMGKEIKFLLHFVKESKQDESGMPNNRFLAERTGGTYSTLKVQPAELEDSGVYFCASSQGVGGTDTQYFGPGTRLTVL.

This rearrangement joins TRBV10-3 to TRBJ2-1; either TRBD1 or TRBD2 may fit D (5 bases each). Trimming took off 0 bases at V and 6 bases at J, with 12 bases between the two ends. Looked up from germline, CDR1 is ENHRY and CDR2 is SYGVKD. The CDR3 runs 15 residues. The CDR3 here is CAISESGVSGNEQFF. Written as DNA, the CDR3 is TGTGCCATCAGTGAGTCGGGGGTCTCAGGCAATGAGCAGTTCTTC.

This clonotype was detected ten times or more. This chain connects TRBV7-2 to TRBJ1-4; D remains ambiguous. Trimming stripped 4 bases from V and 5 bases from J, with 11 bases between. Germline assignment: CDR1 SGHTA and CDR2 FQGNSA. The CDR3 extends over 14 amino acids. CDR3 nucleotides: TGTGCCAGCAGCTACCGGTTCCTCAATGAAAAACTGTTTTTT. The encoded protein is CASSYRFLNEKLFF.

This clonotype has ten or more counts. This CDR3 is CASSSDRVQPQHF. The CDR3 coding sequence is TGTGCCAGCAGCTCGGACAGGGTTCAGCCCCAGCATTTT. The chain joins TRBV7-2 to TRBJ1-5; TRBD1 aligns across 8 bases. Germline loops: CDR1 SGHTA, CDR2 FQGNSA. V lost 4 bases, J lost 6 bases, and 2 bases stayed unmatched. CDR3 length equals 13 residues. Complete variable domain (other parts from reference TRBV7-2 and TRBJ1-5): GAGVSQSPSNKVTEKGKDVELRCDPISGHTALYWYRQSLGQGLEFLIYFQGNSAPDKSGLPSDRFSAERTGGSVSTLTIQRTQQEDSAVYLCASSSDRVQPQHFGDGTRLSIL.

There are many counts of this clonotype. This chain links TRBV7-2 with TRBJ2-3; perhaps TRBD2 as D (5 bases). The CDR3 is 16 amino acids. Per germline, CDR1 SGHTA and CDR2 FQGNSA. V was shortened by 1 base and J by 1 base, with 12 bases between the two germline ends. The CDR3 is CASSLVAGLGTDTQYF. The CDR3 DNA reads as TGTGCCAGCAGCTTAGTGGCGGGCCTGGGCACAGATACGCAGTATTTT.

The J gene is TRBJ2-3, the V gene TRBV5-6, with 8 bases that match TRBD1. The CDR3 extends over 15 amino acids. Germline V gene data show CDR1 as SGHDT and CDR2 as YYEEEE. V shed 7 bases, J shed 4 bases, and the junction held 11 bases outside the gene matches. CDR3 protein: CASRKIGQGADTQYF. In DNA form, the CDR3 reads TGTGCCAGCCGGAAAATTGGACAGGGAGCAGATACGCAGTATTTT.

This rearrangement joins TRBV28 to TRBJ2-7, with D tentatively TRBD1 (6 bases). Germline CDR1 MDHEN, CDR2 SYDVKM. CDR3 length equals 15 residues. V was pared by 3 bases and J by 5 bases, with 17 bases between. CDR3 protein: CASSFYQGRVDEQYF. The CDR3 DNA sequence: TGTGCCAGCAGTTTCTATCAGGGGCGAGTGGACGAGCAGTACTTC.

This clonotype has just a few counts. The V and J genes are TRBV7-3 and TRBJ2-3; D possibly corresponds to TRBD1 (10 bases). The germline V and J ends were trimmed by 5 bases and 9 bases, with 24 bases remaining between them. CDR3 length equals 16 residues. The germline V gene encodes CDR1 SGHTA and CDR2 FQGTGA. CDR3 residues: CASSPLDRGSGRTQYF. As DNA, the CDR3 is TGTGCCAGCAGCCCCCTGGACAGGGGGAGCGGGAGGACGCAGTATTTT.